The 5 T cell receptor beta chains in this list originate from one sample, sequenced in a study of blood T cell repertoires in COVID-19. Only in-frame clones appear in the TCRdb table, and some are missing; sequencing was by immunoSEQ multiplex PCR. The table has more than 90,000 clones, 86% seen once; the top ten hold roughly 7.9%. The specimen sequenced was peripheral blood. These receptors were obtained from a man between 65 and 79 years old who had recovered from COVID-19.

This clone was observed a single time. This chain links TRBV2 with TRBJ1-3, with D possibly matching TRBD1 (5 bases). V lost 6 bases and J lost 0, with 12 bases in between. The CDR3 runs to 15 residues. Germline CDR1 is SNHLY and CDR2 is FYNNEI. DNA for the CDR3: TGTGCCAGCAGGGTGGGGCAGTACTCTGGAAACACCATATATTTT. Protein product: CASRVGQYSGNTIYF.

The sample holds one count of this clone. This chain uses TRBV7-3 with TRBJ2-7, with TRBD2 as a possible D gene (6 bases). The ends were cut back, 2 bases at V and 7 bases at J, with 12 bases in the middle. The CDR3 loop spans 13 amino acids. From germline, CDR1 is SGHTA and CDR2 FQGTGA. The CDR3: CASSLGGVGEQYF. CDR3 bases: TGTGCCAGCAGCTTAGGAGGGGTCGGTGAGCAGTACTTC.

This clone was observed a few times. This chain links TRBV18 with TRBJ1-5, with TRBD1 as a possible D gene (5 bases). Trimming stripped 4 bases from V and 7 bases from J, with 11 bases between. The germline V gene encodes CDR1 KGHSH and CDR2 LQKENI. There are 13 residues in the CDR3. The CDR3 protein is CASSRLTDQPQHF. DNA of the CDR3: TGTGCCAGCTCACGTTTGACAGACCAGCCCCAGCATTTT.

The chain couples TRBV5-1 to TRBJ2-7; perhaps TRBD2 as D (6 bases). Trimming removed 5 bases at V and 0 bases at J, with 18 bases between. CDR3 length: 16 amino acids. The germline V gene encodes CDR1 SGHRS and CDR2 YFSETQ. The CDR3 bases are TGCGCCAGCAGTTCACCTTCGGGGGTACGCTCCTACGAGCAGTACTTC. Its protein is CASSSPSGVRSYEQYF.

This clone was counted only a few times. J is TRBJ2-7 and V is TRBV24-1; D remains ambiguous. This CDR3 is built from 12 residues. Trimming left V 0 bases short and J 5 bases short, with 4 bases between. Germline V gene data show CDR1 as KGHDR and CDR2 as SFDVKD. This CDR3 is CATSDLRDEQYF. CDR3 coding DNA: TGTGCCACCAGTGATTTGCGGGACGAGCAGTACTTC.